This T cell receptor beta chain was recovered during a study of blood T cells in healthy people across ages. Findings and caveats of the study: Roughly linear declines in TCR beta diversity per million T cells occurred with age.

V gave up 2 bases and J gave up 0 bases, with 15 bases separating them. This CDR3 has 16 amino acids. Germline CDR1 and CDR2: SQVTM and ANQGSEA. Next came a second PCR, run for about 6 to 12 cycles, which used a sample-barcoded 5' primer along with a J-beta primer mix. A template-switch adaptor containing 12 random nucleotides labeled each cDNA molecule. Each CDR3 protein is one row after TCRdb ran MiXCR on the 5' RACE reads. The sample consists of 1.5 million to 2 million distinct CDR3 sequences, 25% to 30% of them appearing once. Peripheral blood from each donor was collected in a volume of approximately 9.2 milliliters. Comments on this clonotype: Its antigen is still unknown.

This sequence joins TRBV29-1 and TRBJ2-3; D possibly corresponds to TRBD1 (5 bases). Sequenced material: blood. The TCR originated in a woman between 25 and 40 years old in good health. CDR3 DNA: TGCAGCGTTGAAAAACGGGCAGGGATTAGCACAGATACGCAGTATTTT. Translation: CSVEKRAGISTDTQYF.